The next 13 T cell receptor beta chains were all read from a single sample in a study of cytomegalovirus exposure and HLA in healthy donors. TCRdb keeps only in-frame clones here, not all; method: immunoSEQ multiplex PCR. The sample holds about 330,000 clones, more than 80% seen once. Specimen: PBMCs. All receptors derive from a woman aged 18-35 years in good health and CMV-seronegative.

This chain uses TRBV5-6 with TRBJ2-1, with TRBD1 as a possible D gene (6 bases). Germline values: CDR1 SGHDT, CDR2 YYEEEE. This CDR3 has 14 residues. V lost 0 bases, J lost 9 bases, and 13 bases lay in between. The CDR3 sequence is CASSLASRGGEQFF. The CDR3 nucleotides are TGTGCCAGCAGCTTGGCGTCCAGGGGTGGTGAGCAGTTCTTC.

The rearrangement joins TRBV19 to TRBJ1-2; possible D gene TRBD1, 6 bases. This CDR3 has 14 residues. CDR1 and CDR2 (germline): LNHDA, SQIVND (reference sequence). Trimming removed 9 bases at V and 4 bases at J, with 18 bases between. The CDR3 DNA sequence: TGTGCCAGCCAACTCCAACGGGGGGCCTATGGCTACACCTTC. Protein product: CASQLQRGAYGYTF.

The V call is TRBV11-3, the J call TRBJ2-2; 7 bases agree with TRBD1. Germline loops: CDR1 SGHNT, CDR2 YENEEA. CDR3 length equals 14 residues. Trimming at V came to 0 bases and at J to 5 bases, leaving 0 bases not matched to a gene. The CDR3 region is CASSLDRGTGELFF. Here the CDR3 DNA reads TGTGCCAGCAGCTTAGACAGGGGGACCGGGGAGCTGTTTTTT.

The chain combines TRBV28 with TRBJ2-7, with 7 bases fitting TRBD1. V gave up 5 bases and J gave up 5 bases; unmatched junction bases: 12. Germline CDR1 MDHEN, CDR2 SYDVKM. CDR3 length: 15 amino acids. The CDR3 region is CASSISGTVENEQYF. The CDR3 region has the DNA TGTGCCAGCAGTATTTCCGGGACAGTCGAGAACGAGCAGTACTTC.

This clone was observed a single time. This chain uses TRBV9 with TRBJ2-7; a possible D gene is TRBD2 (5 bases). The CDR3 runs to 15 residues. The V and J ends lost 1 base and 3 bases respectively, with 14 bases between them. From germline, CDR1 is SGDLS and CDR2 YYNGEE. This CDR3 reads CASSVSIGSNYEQYF. CDR3 bases: TGTGCCAGCAGCGTATCGATTGGGAGTAACTACGAGCAGTACTTC.

The chain employs TRBV4-1 and TRBJ1-4; unclear D gene. The CDR3 is 16 amino acids. Germline CDR1 is MGHRA and CDR2 is YSYEKL. The germline V and J ends were trimmed by 0 bases and 4 bases, with 12 bases remaining between them. The CDR3 loop is CASSQDSGVINEKLFF. CDR3 sequence (DNA): TGCGCCAGCAGCCAAGATAGCGGGGTCATTAATGAAAAACTGTTTTTT.

The chain couples TRBV7-9 to TRBJ1-1, with a weak D call TRBD1 (6 bases). Trimming left V 3 bases short and J 4 bases short, with 12 bases between. Per the germline V gene, CDR1 is SEHNR and CDR2 is FQNEAQ (reference sequence). The CDR3 sequence is 14 residues long. The CDR3 region has the DNA TGTGCCAGCAGCTTCCCCAGGGGTGTCACTGAAGCTTTCTTT. Protein product: CASSFPRGVTEAFF. The full variable domain, completed using reference TRBV7-9 and TRBJ1-1, is DTGVSQNPRHKITKRGQNVTFRCDPISEHNRLYWYRQTLGQGPEFLTYFQNEAQLEKSRLLSDRFSAERPKGSFSTLEIQRTEQGDSAMYLCASSFPRGVTEAFFGQGTRLTVV.

V and J are TRBV19 and TRBJ1-1; tentative D call: TRBD1 (6 bases). The CDR3 contains 15 residues. The germline V and J ends were trimmed by 10 bases and 1 base, with 19 bases remaining between them. Germline assignment: CDR1 LNHDA and CDR2 SQIVND (reference sequence). As DNA, the CDR3 is TGTGCCACGAGCCGGGGCAGGGGTTGGAACACTGAAGCTTTCTTT. Its protein product is CATSRGRGWNTEAFF. The full variable domain, its missing parts supplied by reference TRBV19 and TRBJ1-1, is DGGITQSPKYLFRKEGQNVTLSCEQNLNHDAMYWYRQDPGQGLRLIYYSQIVNDFQKGDIAEGYSVSREKKESFPLTVTSAQKNPTAFYLCATSRGRGWNTEAFFGQGTRLTVV.

This clone has a handful of counts. This chain connects TRBV5-1 to TRBJ2-5; D is undetermined. The CDR3 extends over 13 amino acids. V was pared by 0 bases and J by 1 base, with 4 bases between. Germline V gives CDR1 SGHRS, CDR2 YFSETQ. CDR3: CASSLGPQETQYF. In DNA, the CDR3 is TGCGCCAGCAGCTTGGGGCCCCAAGAGACCCAGTACTTC.

The chain employs TRBV9 and TRBJ2-7; 10 bases are a match to TRBD2. CDR3 length: 15 residues. The germline CDR1 and CDR2 sequences are SGDLS and YYNGEE. Unmatched junction bases numbered 4, after V lost 0 bases and J lost 4 bases. In DNA form, the CDR3 reads TGTGCCAGCAGCGTAGGTCCTAGCGGGAGTTACGAGCAGTACTTC. As protein: CASSVGPSGSYEQYF.

The J gene is TRBJ1-1, the V gene TRBV7-6; no clear D gene. V lost 5 bases and J lost 1, with 8 bases in between. The CDR3 runs 13 residues. Germline V gene lookup returns CDR1 SGHVS and CDR2 FNYEAQ. CDR3 region: CASSTQENTEAFF. For the CDR3, the DNA is TGTGCCAGCAGCACGCAGGAGAACACTGAAGCTTTCTTT.

This clone was picked up one time. The chain carries TRBV7-2 and TRBJ2-7; 7 positions match TRBD1. Losses at the gene ends were 5 bases for V and 2 bases for J; bases not matched to a gene: 6. The germline gives CDR1 SGHTA, CDR2 FQGNSA. The CDR3 has 14 amino acids. CDR3 bases: TGTGCCAGCAGCCTACGACAGGGACCCTACGAGCAGTACTTC. Protein: CASSLRQGPYEQYF.

This clone was seen a few times. This sequence joins TRBV6-5 and TRBJ2-7; TRBD1 matches at 8 bases. The CDR3 contains 15 residues. The ends lost 5 bases at V and 5 bases at J; junction bases unmatched: 11. CDR1 is MNHEY, CDR2 SVGAGI, per germline. The CDR3 here is CASSTTRQGTNEQYF. For the CDR3, the DNA is TGTGCCAGCAGTACCACCCGACAGGGGACCAACGAGCAGTACTTC.